This TCR beta chain was found in a study of cytomegalovirus exposure and HLA in healthy donors (dated by TCRdb to 2017 to 2019). General notes on the study: An earlier analysis of some 600 of the donors reported 276 Gb of sequence data and 117 million unique TCR beta sequences obtained from about 170 million T cells. Every repertoire in the discovery cohort had been generated on one and the same sequencing platform. To predict cytomegalovirus infection status, the study combined high-throughput TCR immunosequencing, statistical association of individual TCRs with disease status, and machine learning. Among around 400 genotyped donors of the cohort, an average of approximately 240,000 unique TCR beta nucleotide sequences was sequenced per donor, of which roughly 17% were non-productive. The genetic ancestry cluster associated with self-reported Caucasian donors included roughly 84% of the roughly 390 genotyped donors. An earlier analysis of about 620 of the donors applied high-throughput TCR beta sequencing to assess whether each TCR beta V gene segment acted as functional or pseudogenic. Genome-wide SNP genotypes for about 65% of the roughly 700 donors were used in a later genetic analysis, which treated that subset as a discovery cohort. The study aimed to test whether signatures of past pathogen exposure could be identified by cataloging public T cell receptors. Typing coverage varied by locus: about 620-640 donors for A, B, C, DRB1 and DQB1; approximately 560 for DQA1; 606 for DPA1; around 450 for DPB1. Approximately 300 gigabases of sequencing data and roughly 81 million unique TCR sequences made up an early release that covered approximately 700 HLA-typed donors. In the later analysis, no new phenotypic data were used to find candidate immune exposures; instead, reliance was placed on TCR beta sequences and their occurrence across donors. Because of strong linkage in the cohort, roughly five DR-DQ haplotypes were treated as single units for association and clustering. Along with the approximately 700-subject first cohort, a separate validation cohort of over a hundred different subjects was used. HLA typing included class I and class II loci at four-digit resolution. The study used immunosequencing to profile the T cell repertoires of around 600 subjects and linked those repertoires to cytomegalovirus serostatus. Donor age, sex, ethnicity and CMV serostatus were collected together with the repertoire data. To study patterns of TCR occurrence, a later analysis re-analyzed previously published TCR beta repertoires from 700 or so donors and added high-resolution HLA genotyping. What the authors observed across the whole study: In an earlier analysis of approximately 590 of the donors, most TCR beta V segments appeared in productive rearrangements about 90% or about 30% of the time, broadly matching IMGT annotations. The cohort was sequenced for TCR beta chains only, and without alpha or paired-chain data the features that could be detected were limited. Assigning TCR associations to individual alleles was difficult when HLA alleles, especially DR and DQ, strongly co-occurred. Because the 87-base-pair reads could not distinguish some IMGT-functional V segments, including TRBV6-2 and TRBV6-3, those segments were excluded. The only immune exposure information available for the cohort was CMV serostatus. Most TCR sequences were seen in very few donors, while some public TCRs were found in many individuals. The authors suggested that the approach could potentially be extended to other disease states and immunological phenotypes. The earlier analysis of 450 to 700 of the donors excluded about 16 rarely observed V segments, including chromosome 9 orphons, because counts were too low. According to a later analysis, parvovirus B19, influenza, CMV and Epstein-Barr virus appeared linked to several top co-occurrence clusters. A total of 150 to 200 TCR beta chains were listed by the study as associated with cytomegalovirus. According to a later genetic analysis, donors in an Asian-associated ancestry cluster had fewer N-insertions in productive TCRs than the approximately 630-donor mean. Because HLA typing was unavailable for some donors at each locus, only the typed subset was used in association tests. Specific HLA alleles were associated with over 15,000 TCR beta sequences at a false discovery rate of 0.05 in a later analysis. The classifier was reported to diagnose cytomegalovirus status with high specificity and sensitivity in both the original and validation cohorts. A further reported finding was that TCR beta sequences accurately predicted the HLA-A and HLA-B alleles for most subjects in the first cohort. Correlated functional status among segregating V segments might reflect linkage disequilibrium, but an unknown experimental factor could not be ruled out. Three of the identified cytomegalovirus-associated TCR beta chains were confirmed in vitro to be specific for cytomegalovirus antigens. Presence/absence analyses assumed roughly uniform sequencing depth across donors, an assumption that may not hold. In a later analysis, most CMV-associated TCR beta chains were found to appear HLA-restricted, with HLA associations seemingly driven largely by CMV exposure. The sequencing pipeline was judged likely to have produced a cluster of highly shared sequence variants as a technical artifact. In a later analysis, TCR association rates were found to vary across HLA loci, with the most associated TCRs seen for DRB1 alleles and the fewest for HLA-C alleles. In a later genetic analysis, a missense DCLRE1C variant was associated with V-gene and J-gene trimming of TCR beta chains, and the association was replicated in an independent cohort. In a later analysis, HLA-associated TCR beta chains were found to be more clonally expanded and to have lower generation probabilities than equally common non-associated chains.

The cohort consisted of fewer than 700 healthy bone marrow donors. All cohort members were sampled while nominally healthy, although unrecorded immune exposures were likely present. The donor was CMV seropositive and belonged to the group of about 290 seropositive cohort members. A peripheral blood sample was provided by each donor, and peripheral blood mononuclear cells were used for TCR beta sequencing. The Qiagen DNeasy Blood Extraction Kit was used to extract genomic DNA from the blood cell samples. Trimming accounts for 1 base at V and 2 bases at J, while the number of junction bases matched to no gene is 6. The germline V gene encodes CDR1 MGHRA and CDR2 YSYEKL. Spanning cysteine to phenylalanine, the CDR3 consists of 16 amino acids. The sequence is cut down to CDR3 DNA, 48 bases in frame from base 1. This clone was picked up a small number of times. The antigen it binds to is not known. Base qualities are missing; no much larger clone stands one base away.

Libraries were constructed by the immunoSEQ multiplex PCR assay. For the multiplex PCR, a mixture combining 60 forward primers for TCR Vbeta segments and 13 reverse primers for TCR Jbeta segments was used. The CDR3 region of rearranged TCR beta genes was amplified from genomic DNA by a multiplex PCR assay. The amplified TCR beta libraries were sequenced on the Illumina HiSeq System as 87-base-pair reads. From the authors' description of their analysis: A later analysis counted approximately 76 million unique TCR beta chains across the 670 or so repertoires, and around 9.9 million of these chains were shared by at least two donors. Raw reads were error-corrected and collapsed into unique sequences by a nearest-neighbor algorithm in which closely related sequences were merged to remove PCR and sequencing errors. CDR3 sequences were aligned to IMGT reference sequences to assign V, D and J gene segments. For a sequence to be retained, at least a six-nucleotide match to both a V gene segment and a J gene segment was required. Rearrangements were classified as productive when the CDR3 lacked stop codons and remained in frame with V and J, and all other rearrangements were classified as non-productive. Following IMGT convention, CDR3 was defined as the stretch from the second conserved V-encoded cysteine up to the conserved J-encoded phenylalanine. In an earlier analysis of 500 to 650 of the donors, sequences lacking an unambiguous match to a single V gene segment were excluded. In an earlier analysis of approximately 550 of the donors, V segments were called functional above 56.7% productive rearrangements and were called segregating when the between-donor standard deviation exceeded 5%. To diagnose cytomegalovirus status from the catalog of TCR beta chain sequences, a statistical classification framework was built. V and J gene assignment, in a later analysis, came from comparing TCR nucleotide sequences with IMGT/GENE-DB human TR gene sequences. Using the TCRdist pipeline, a later analysis assigned CDR3 sequences along with most-parsimonious VDJ recombination scenarios. A later analysis defined each TCR beta chain by its CDR3 amino acid sequence plus V-gene family, and excluded reads lacking a unique V-gene family. To address suspected cross-contamination and a sequencing artifact, a later analysis removed a few hundred highly shared, low-generation-probability nucleotide sequences. In a later analysis, a clonal expansion index for each public chain was calculated from normalized within-repertoire ranks of inferred template counts. Generation probabilities in a later analysis came from a VDJ recombination model fitted to out-of-frame rearrangements, and those results were checked against IGoR. In a later analysis, TCR-TCR, TCR-HLA and TCR-CMV co-occurrence was scored with hypergeometric tests, and a repertoire-size bias correction was applied to TCR pairs. A later analysis estimated false discovery rates by permuting HLA or CMV assignments 20 times. In a later analysis, co-occurring TCRs were grouped using DBSCAN, with TCRdist sequence similarity added in when clustering inside HLA-allele-positive subsets. Co-occurrence clustering excluded repertoires with fewer than 30,000 or more than 120,000 public chains, plus five with anomalous nucleotide sharing. This immuneACCESS table, as held by TCRdb, lists in-frame sequences with V and J called but not all clones. Of the missing ones, under half trace to an unresolved V gene in checked studies; the others have no known cause. Clonal size and the V and J genes are those of that table, whereas D and trimming came from the DNA. This sample comprises approximately 73,000 clones, roughly 64% of them detected only once. Jointly, the top ten make up approximately 5.4% of the sample.

The chain is assembled from TRBV4-1 and TRBJ2-7, and 9 bases in between align with TRBD1. The clonotype was recovered from a young man in good health and CMV-seropositive. Sample: PBMCs. The nucleotides are TGCGCCAGCAGCCAAGTACCGGGACAGGGTCCCTACGAGCAGTACTTC. Its translation is CASSQVPGQGPYEQYF.